These 7 T cell receptor beta chains were all obtained from the same sample, sequenced in a study of T-cell memory formation after mild COVID-19. TCRdb used MiXCR to reprocess the 5' RACE reads, holding one entry per CDR3 protein. This table has under 200,000 distinct CDR3 sequences, roughly 31% appearing once. The sequenced material came from PBMCs or a T cell subset sorted from them (not recorded which). The receptors come from an adult woman who had mild COVID-19 (a few samples of this study predate the infection). Cell type and time point are not known.

The rearrangement links TRBV29-1 to TRBJ2-3; TRBD1 is a possible D gene (6 bases). V was clipped by 7 bases and J by 3 bases, with 14 bases between them. The germline V gene has CDR1 SQVTM and CDR2 ANQGSEA. The CDR3 extends over 13 amino acids. The CDR3 loop reads CSAHRDGTDTQYF. DNA of the CDR3: TGCAGCGCACACAGGGACGGGACAGATACGCAGTATTTT.

The chain carries TRBV12-3 or TRBV12-4 and TRBJ2-5; the D is unclear. The CDR3 length is 8 residues. This CDR3 reads CALGTQYF. CDR3 DNA: TGTGCATTAGGGACCCAGTACTTC.

This clonotype was observed a few times. The chain is built from TRBV30 and TRBJ1-2; 8 bases agree with TRBD1. CDR1 and CDR2 (germline): GTSNPN, SVGIG (reference sequence). Unmatched junction bases numbered 3, after V lost 3 bases and J lost 6 bases. This CDR3 spans 12 amino acids. The CDR3 spells CAWRLTGDGYTF. The DNA for the CDR3 is TGTGCCTGGAGGCTGACAGGGGATGGCTACACCTTC.

This clonotype was counted only a few times. J is TRBJ2-1 and V is TRBV12-3 or TRBV12-4, with 11 bases identical to TRBD2. The CDR3 is 15 amino acids. The J segment lost 15 bases and the V segment lost 7 bases, leaving 17 bases of the junction unmatched. Here the CDR3 reads CASTPPPLAGGGPFF. The CDR3 DNA is TGTGCCAGCACCCCCCCACCCCTAGCGGGAGGAGGTCCGTTCTTC.

This clonotype was recorded many times. This chain connects TRBV6-2 or TRBV6-3 to TRBJ2-1; D is unresolved. Trimming removed 0 bases from V and 0 bases from J, with 3 bases in between. Germline V gene lookup returns CDR1 MNHEY and CDR2 SVGEGT. The CDR3 consists of 14 residues. CDR3 bases: TGTGCCAGCAGTTACTCGAGCTCCTACAATGAGCAGTTCTTC. Translated, it gives CASSYSSSYNEQFF.

Of note for this clonotype: One end of the junction does not line up with germline, which may come from a read error. This rearrangement joins TRBV7-3 to TRBJ2-6; D not certain. CDR1 is SGHTA, CDR2 FQGTGA, per germline. The CDR3 totals 16 residues. The CDR3 reads CGSSLRSGSGANVLTF. The CDR3 nucleotides are TGTGGCAGCAGCTTACGGTCGGGCTCTGGGGCCAACGTCCTGACTTTC.

The genes are TRBV12-3 or TRBV12-4 and TRBJ1-1; no definite D call. The V end lost 6 bases, the J end lost 2 bases, and 4 bases lay between the germline ends. This CDR3 is built from 11 residues. The CDR3 spells CASRTNTEAFF. The CDR3 region has the DNA TGTGCCAGCAGGACTAACACTGAAGCTTTCTTT.